This entry describes one T cell receptor beta chain. Its antigen is unidentified. Per germline, CDR1 MNHEY and CDR2 SVGAGI. This CDR3 is built from 17 residues. Trimming cost V 6 bases and J 2 bases; bases outside gene matches: 13. The data originate from a study of tumor-infiltrating lymphocytes in primary liver carcinoma. The study, taken as a whole, reports: Researchers found tumor-adjacent and tumor-blood pairs overlapped less than tumor region pairs.

A constant-region primer primed TCR beta cDNA synthesis from roughly 500 ng of total RNA. Each TCR beta library was derived from three nested multiplex PCR rounds that employed slightly modified ARM-PCR. The opening two PCR rounds, about 10 cycles each, paired TRBV1-TRBV30 forward primers with a C-beta reverse primer. One entry per CDR3 protein results from TCRdb running MiXCR on the multiplex PCR reads. Here the sample spans approximately 110,000 distinct CDR3 sequences, approximately 64% being singletons. For each extraction, RNA and DNA were obtained together from about 20-30 mg of unsorted bulk tissue. Patients in the cohort were treatment-naive and living with chronic HBV infection.

The genes are TRBV6-5 and TRBJ2-3; 8 nucleotides align to TRBD2. The clonotype comes from a woman aged 55-70 years with primary liver carcinoma and hepatitis B virus infection. Input material: liver tumor tissue from sampling region 3. Noted subset: tumor region T3, left-lateral pole. The CDR3 DNA reads as TGTGCCAGCAGCAGACTAGCGCCGAGTGGGGACACAGATACGCAGTATTTT. Translated, it gives CASSRLAPSGDTDTQYF.